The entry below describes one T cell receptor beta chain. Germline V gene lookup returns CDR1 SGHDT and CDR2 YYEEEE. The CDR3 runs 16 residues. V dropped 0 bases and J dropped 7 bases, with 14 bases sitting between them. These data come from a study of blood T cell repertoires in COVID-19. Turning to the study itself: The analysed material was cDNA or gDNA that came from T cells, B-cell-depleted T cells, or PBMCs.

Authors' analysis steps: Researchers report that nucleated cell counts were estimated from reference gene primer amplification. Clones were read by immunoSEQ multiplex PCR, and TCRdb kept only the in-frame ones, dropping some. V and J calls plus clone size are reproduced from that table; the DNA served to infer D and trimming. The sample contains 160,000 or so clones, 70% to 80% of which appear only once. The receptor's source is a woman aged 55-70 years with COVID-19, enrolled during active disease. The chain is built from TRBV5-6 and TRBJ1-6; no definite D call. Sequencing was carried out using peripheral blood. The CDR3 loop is CASSLGPSSTNSPLHF. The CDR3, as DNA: TGTGCCAGCAGCTTGGGGCCCTCCAGTACCAATTCACCCCTCCACTTT.